The present TCR beta chain was sequenced within a study of T cells in Graves' hyperthyroidism and ophthalmopathy. Clinical symptoms, serum thyroxine and TRAb, thyroid ultrasound and orbital computed tomography were used for the diagnoses. From RNA transcripts, TCR beta CDR3 regions were amplified. The TCR CDR3 first-round RT-PCR relied on the HTBI primer set. TCRdb re-called the multiplex PCR reads through MiXCR, storing one row per CDR3 protein. The sample contains 730,000 or so distinct CDR3 sequences, 18% of which appear only once. The CDR3 is 12 amino acids. Trimming shortened V by 6 bases and J by 0 bases, and 8 bases separated the two germline ends. Germline-derived CDR1 and CDR2 are SQVTM and ANQGSEA.

The sequence derives from a woman between 50 and 59 years old with Graves' hyperthyroidism that later progressed to Graves' ophthalmopathy. This chain joins TRBV29-1 and TRBJ1-1, with D hard to call. Source material: blood. Written as DNA, the CDR3 is TGCAGCGTCCGGGGAATGAACACTGAAGCTTTCTTT. Translation gives CSVRGMNTEAFF.